The 19 T cell receptor beta chains given below trace back to one sample, sequenced in a study of T cell changes during pregnancy in multiple sclerosis. Sequenced by immunoSEQ multiplex PCR; TCRdb stores in-frame clones only, minus some. This repertoire shows approximately 57,000 clones, 85% to 95% found once; its top ten account for 3% to 4%. The sequencing here drew on peripheral blood, taken after pregnancy. These receptors came from a female donor in good health, enrolled as a control in a pregnancy study.

This chain connects TRBV25-1 to TRBJ1-3; no firm D call. Germline V gene sequence: CDR1 MGHDK, CDR2 SYGVNS. V lost 6 bases, J lost 4 bases, and 13 bases lay in between. CDR3 size: 14 residues. Here the CDR3 DNA reads TGTGCCAGCAGCCCTTTTGGGCAGGGAAACACCATATATTTT. Encoded protein: CASSPFGQGNTIYF.

The rearrangement uses TRBV11-2 and TRBJ1-4; 8 bases agree with TRBD1. In germline, CDR1 is SGHAT, CDR2 FQNNGV. Trimming removed 6 bases from V and 8 bases from J; junction bases left unmatched: 5. CDR3 length: 13 residues. CDR3 sequence (DNA): TGTGCCAGCAGGGGACAGGTGGGGGAAAAACTGTTTTTT. This gives the protein CASRGQVGEKLFF.

This clone appeared once. In DNA, the CDR3 is TGTGCCAGCAGCCCCGTGGGGGGGAGCGCGGCCTATGGCTACACCTTC. This gives the protein CASSPVGGSAAYGYTF. J is TRBJ1-2 and V is TRBV7-6; possible D gene TRBD1, 5 bases. This CDR3 contains 16 residues. Germline V gene sequence: CDR1 SGHVS, CDR2 FNYEAQ. The V gene lost 5 bases and the J gene lost 4 bases, with 20 bases spanning the gap.

The V and J genes are TRBV29-1 and TRBJ1-4; the D is unclear. CDR3 length equals 13 residues. The germline V gene encodes CDR1 SQVTM and CDR2 ANQGSEA. V lost 0 bases to trimming and J lost 7 bases, with 9 bases between them. As DNA, the CDR3 is TGCAGCGTTGAAGAGGGCGGGAGTGAAAAACTGTTTTTT. This translates into CSVEEGGSEKLFF.

V usage is TRBV30 and J usage is TRBJ1-1; 10 bases agree with TRBD1. Losses at the gene ends were 3 bases for V and 2 bases for J; bases not matched to a gene: 21. The germline CDR1 and CDR2 sequences are GTSNPN and SVGIG (reference sequence). The CDR3 contains 20 residues. The CDR3 coding sequence is TGTGCCTGGAGGCGGGACAGGGGAGATCACAAGGGGAGAGGCAACACTGAAGCTTTCTTT. Amino acids: CAWRRDRGDHKGRGNTEAFF.

This sequence joins TRBV28 and TRBJ1-2; 9 bases match TRBD1. The trim removed 5 bases at V and 7 bases at J, leaving 14 bases unmatched. There are 16 residues in the CDR3. The germline CDR1 and CDR2 sequences are MDHEN and SYDVKM. CDR3 amino acids: CASSPGGQGKVGGYTF. The CDR3 DNA reads as TGTGCCAGCAGTCCGGGGGGACAGGGTAAGGTCGGTGGCTACACCTTC.

V usage is TRBV6-6 and J usage is TRBJ1-6; unclear D gene. V was pared by 4 bases and J by 7 bases, with 17 bases between. The length of the CDR3 is 16 residues. Germline V CDR1 and CDR2: MNHNY, SVGAGI (reference sequence). In DNA form, the CDR3 reads TGTGCCAGCAGTTCCCCCGACGGAACGGGGAATTCACCCCTCCACTTT. This encodes CASSSPDGTGNSPLHF.

The chain joins TRBV6-5 to TRBJ1-2; the D gene is possibly TRBD1 (6 bases). CDR3 length: 13 amino acids. Between the trimmed V and J ends, which lost 0 bases and 5 bases, there was a span of 7 bases. Germline V lookup: CDR1 MNHEY, CDR2 SVGAGI. Here the CDR3 reads CASSYSRGYGYTF. Written as DNA, the CDR3 is TGTGCCAGCAGTTACTCTAGGGGGTATGGCTACACCTTC.

The chain uses TRBV6-5 and TRBJ1-6; tentatively, D is TRBD1 (5 bases). V lost 0 bases and J 7 bases, leaving 7 bases between the germline ends. The CDR3 covers 14 residues. Germline V CDR1 and CDR2: MNHEY, SVGAGI. The CDR3 loop reads CASSYSRGNSPLHF. In DNA, the CDR3 is TGTGCCAGCAGTTACTCCCGGGGGAATTCACCCCTCCACTTT.

The rearrangement uses TRBV11-3 and TRBJ2-3; TRBD2 matches 11 bases. The CDR3 extends over 17 amino acids. Germline V gene sequence: CDR1 SGHNT, CDR2 YENEEA. V dropped 5 bases and J dropped 5; count of bases not matched to a gene: 12. The CDR3 region has the DNA TGTGCCAGCAGCCAAGAGGATAGCGGGAGGGCCGGAGATACGCAGTATTTT. Residues: CASSQEDSGRAGDTQYF.

The chain is built from TRBV30 and TRBJ1-4; 7 nucleotides match TRBD1. CDR3 length: 15 residues. V dropped 0 bases and J dropped 7; count of bases not matched to a gene: 8. CDR1 and CDR2 (germline): GTSNPN, SVGIG (reference sequence). The CDR3 DNA sequence: TGTGCCTGGAGTGTCGGACAGGCCCGAGGTGAAAAACTGTTTTTT. Translated, it gives CAWSVGQARGEKLFF.

V is TRBV28 and J is TRBJ2-2; D is undetermined. Germline V CDR1 and CDR2: MDHEN, SYDVKM. Trimming took 6 bases from V and 2 from J, leaving 19 bases between them. This CDR3 is built from 17 residues. The CDR3 sequence: CASSPPIPLINTGELFF. The DNA for the CDR3 is TGTGCCAGCAGCCCGCCCATCCCACTGATAAACACCGGGGAGCTGTTTTTT.

This chain uses TRBV29-1 with TRBJ2-2, with 11 positions matching TRBD1. CDR1 and CDR2 from the germline V gene are SQVTM and ANQGSEA. The CDR3 covers 16 residues. Trimming removed 4 bases from V and 0 bases from J; junction bases left unmatched: 4. The CDR3 DNA follows: TGCAGCGTTGCCCAGGGACAGGGGGCGAACACCGGGGAGCTGTTTTTT. Residues: CSVAQGQGANTGELFF.

This chain connects TRBV6-1 to TRBJ2-7; 8 nucleotides align to TRBD1. Per the germline V gene, CDR1 is MNHNS and CDR2 is SASEGT. CDR3 length: 13 residues. J lost 2 bases, V lost 9 bases, and 6 bases had no gene match. The CDR3 coding sequence is TGTGCCAGTACTAGGACAGGGACCTACGAGCAGTACTTC. Translation gives CASTRTGTYEQYF.

The V call is TRBV15, the J call TRBJ1-4, with 10 bases aligning to TRBD1. With V trimmed by 0 bases and J by 12 bases, 4 bases remained unmatched. This CDR3 is 14 amino acids long. CDR1 and CDR2 (germline): LNHNV, YYDKDF (reference sequence). CDR3 DNA sequence: TGTGCCACCAGCAGAGATGAAGGACAGGGGGAACTGTTTTTT. Its protein product is CATSRDEGQGELFF.

The chain's CDR3 is CASSYQTSGAKDEQFF. The DNA for the CDR3 is TGTGCCAGCAGTTACCAGACTAGCGGGGCAAAGGATGAGCAGTTCTTC. This sequence joins TRBV6-6 and TRBJ2-1, with 11 positions matching TRBD2. The CDR3 is 16 amino acids. Looked up from germline, CDR1 is MNHNY and CDR2 is SVGAGI (reference sequence). With V trimmed by 2 bases and J by 8 bases, 8 bases remained unmatched.

This chain uses TRBV7-3 with TRBJ2-3; perhaps TRBD2 as D (6 bases). CDR1 is SGHTA and CDR2 is FQGTGA in the germline V gene. Trimming cost V 1 base and J 0 bases, with 11 bases left between them. This CDR3 is 16 amino acids long. Written as DNA, the CDR3 is TGTGCCAGCAGCTTAAGGGGGGACCCTAGCACAGATACGCAGTATTTT. Protein: CASSLRGDPSTDTQYF. The full variable domain, its missing parts supplied by reference TRBV7-3 and TRBJ2-3, is GAGVSQTPSNKVTEKGKYVELRCDPISGHTALYWYRQSLGQGPEFLIYFQGTGAADDSGLPNDRFFAVRPEGSVSTLKIQRTERGDSAVYLCASSLRGDPSTDTQYFGPGTRLTVL.

The chain links TRBV5-5 to TRBJ1-2; 10 bases match TRBD1. Losses at the gene ends were 5 bases for V and 4 bases for J; bases not matched to a gene: 8. Germline V gives CDR1 SGHKS, CDR2 YYEKEE (reference sequence). The CDR3 runs to 15 residues. The CDR3 region has the DNA TGTGCCAGCAGTTGGGACAGGGGTATCGTCTATGGCTACACCTTC. It specifies CASSWDRGIVYGYTF.

The chain uses TRBV2 and TRBJ2-2; tentative D call: TRBD2 (5 bases). CDR1 is SNHLY, CDR2 FYNNEI, per germline. The CDR3 is 14 amino acids. Trimming pared 7 bases from V and 2 bases from J, leaving 11 bases between. Written as DNA, the CDR3 is TGTGCCAGCAACCTCCGGGATAACACCGGGGAGCTGTTTTTT. Its protein product is CASNLRDNTGELFF.